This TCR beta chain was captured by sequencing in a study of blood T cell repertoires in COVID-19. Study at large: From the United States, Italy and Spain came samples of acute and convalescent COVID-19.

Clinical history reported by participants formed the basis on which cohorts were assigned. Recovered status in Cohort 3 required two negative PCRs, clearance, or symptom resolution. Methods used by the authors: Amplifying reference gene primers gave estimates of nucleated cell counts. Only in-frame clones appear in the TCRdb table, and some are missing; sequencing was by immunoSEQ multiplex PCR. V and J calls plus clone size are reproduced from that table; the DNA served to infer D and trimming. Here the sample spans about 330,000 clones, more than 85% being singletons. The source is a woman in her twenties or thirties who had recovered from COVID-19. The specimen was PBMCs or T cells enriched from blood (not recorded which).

The CDR3 sequence: CASRDPAVESGYTF. CDR3 DNA: TGTGCCAGCAGGGATCCGGCGGTGGAGAGTGGCTACACCTTC. This rearrangement joins TRBV6-4 to TRBJ1-2; no firm D call. Trimming stripped 6 bases from V and 7 bases from J, with 18 bases between. This CDR3 contains 14 residues. Germline loops: CDR1 MRHNA, CDR2 SNTAGT.